The 6 T cell receptor beta chains below were found in one sample sequenced in a study of response to subunit inactivated influenza vaccine. TCRdb called the RT-PCR reads again in MiXCR, with one record for every CDR3 protein. The profile shows around 600,000 distinct CDR3 sequences, 11% of them singletons. This sample also appeared in a second study, on T cells expressing NK-cell markers. This second study notes: TCR beta libraries carry UMIs added by 5'RACE template switching.

This material consisted of PBMCs from blood, taken on the day of vaccination. These receptors were taken from a man aged 45 to 65 who received an inactivated influenza vaccine.

This clonotype was counted only a few times. V gene TRBV6-2 or TRBV6-3 combines with J gene TRBJ1-4; 7 bases are shared with TRBD1. J gave up 10 bases and V 2 bases, and 4 bases lay outside the gene matches. Germline V lookup: CDR1 MNHEY, CDR2 SVGEGT. The length of the CDR3 is 13 residues. The CDR3: CASSYRTGRKLFF. The CDR3 bases are TGTGCCAGCAGTTACCGGACAGGCCGAAAACTGTTTTTT.

This clonotype showed up many times. This rearrangement joins TRBV20-1 to TRBJ1-5; TRBD1 aligns across 7 bases. The CDR3 is made up of 15 amino acids. CDR1 is DFQATT and CDR2 is SNEGSKA in the germline V gene (reference sequence). Trimming at V came to 3 bases and at J to 3 bases, leaving 8 bases not matched to a gene. As DNA, the CDR3 is TGCAGTGCTAGGGAAATGACAGGGCCCAATCAGCCCCAGCATTTT. This gives the protein CSAREMTGPNQPQHF.

The chain couples TRBV20-1 to TRBJ1-5, with D unclear. Germline V lookup: CDR1 DFQATT, CDR2 SNEGSKA (reference sequence). Deletions cut 4 bases from V and 0 bases from J, with 10 bases between. The CDR3 is made up of 14 amino acids. The CDR3 region is CSAKVGDSNQPQHF. The CDR3 nucleotides read TGCAGTGCTAAGGTTGGGGATAGCAATCAGCCCCAGCATTTT.

Only a few counts were recorded for this clonotype. The gene calls are TRBV12-3 or TRBV12-4 and TRBJ2-4, with a possible D match to TRBD1 (6 bases). The CDR3 contains 15 residues. V was cut by 5 bases and J by 0 bases, with 11 bases left in between. CDR3 sequence: CASSNRALAKNIQYF. CDR3 DNA sequence: TGTGCCAGCAGTAACAGGGCTCTAGCCAAAAACATTCAGTACTTC.

The chain uses TRBV14 and TRBJ2-5; 10 positions match TRBD2. The germline CDR1 and CDR2 sequences are SGHDN and FVKESK. The CDR3 covers 15 residues. Losses at the gene ends were 2 bases for V and 4 bases for J; bases not matched to a gene: 4. The CDR3 sequence: CASSQLLAGSETQYF. The CDR3 nucleotides are TGTGCCAGCAGCCAATTACTAGCGGGATCAGAGACCCAGTACTTC.

The chain has TRBV19 and TRBJ1-1; D is unclear. V was pared by 7 bases and J by 1 base, with 16 bases between. The CDR3 totals 15 residues. Germline V CDR1 and CDR2: LNHDA, SQIVND (reference sequence). CDR3 sequence (DNA): TGTGCCAGTACCACTAACCAGCTAGGGAACACTGAAGCTTTCTTT. Translated: CASTTNQLGNTEAFF.